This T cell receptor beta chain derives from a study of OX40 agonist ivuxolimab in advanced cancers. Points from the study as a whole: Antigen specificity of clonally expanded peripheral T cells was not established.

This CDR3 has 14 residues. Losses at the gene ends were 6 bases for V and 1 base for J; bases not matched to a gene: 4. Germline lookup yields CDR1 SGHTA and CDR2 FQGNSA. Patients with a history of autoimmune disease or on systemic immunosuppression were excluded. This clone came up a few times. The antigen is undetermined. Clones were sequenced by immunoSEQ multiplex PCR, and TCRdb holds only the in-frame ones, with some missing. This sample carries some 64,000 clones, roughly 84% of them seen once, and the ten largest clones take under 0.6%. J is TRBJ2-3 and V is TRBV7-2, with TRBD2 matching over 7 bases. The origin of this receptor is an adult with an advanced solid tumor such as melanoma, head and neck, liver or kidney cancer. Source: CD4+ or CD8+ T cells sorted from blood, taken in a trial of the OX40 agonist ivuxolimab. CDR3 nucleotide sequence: TGTGCCAGCAGGCGGGAGACGGGCACAGATACGCAGTATTTT. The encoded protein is CASRRETGTDTQYF.